This T cell receptor (beta chain) derives from a study of Tregs in tolerant kidney transplant recipients. Study-wide results and limits: This study did not directly address biological reproducibility. Tregs expanded with activated donor B cells seemed most donor-specific.

Germline V gene lookup returns CDR1 MGHRA and CDR2 YSYEKL. This CDR3 contains 17 residues. V lost 0 bases and J lost 0, with 12 bases in between. Unstimulated regulatory T cells (CD4+CD25+CD127-), CD4+CD25- non-regulatory cells, CD4 and CD8 cells were FACS-sorted from thawed PBMCs. As regards this clone: Its antigen is as yet unknown.

Using immunoSEQ multiplex PCR, the repertoire was profiled, and TCRdb retains in-frame clones only, with some absent. The table shows 60,000 to 75,000 clones, with approximately 83% occurring only once. Sample: Tregs from blood, taken before the transplant. The chain is built from TRBV4-1 and TRBJ1-5; no firm D call. This TCR derives from a human donor who received a combined kidney and bone marrow transplant. CDR3 in amino acids: CASSQETDSYSNQPQHF. CDR3 sequence (DNA): TGCGCCAGCAGCCAAGAGACGGACTCCTATAGCAATCAGCCCCAGCATTTT.